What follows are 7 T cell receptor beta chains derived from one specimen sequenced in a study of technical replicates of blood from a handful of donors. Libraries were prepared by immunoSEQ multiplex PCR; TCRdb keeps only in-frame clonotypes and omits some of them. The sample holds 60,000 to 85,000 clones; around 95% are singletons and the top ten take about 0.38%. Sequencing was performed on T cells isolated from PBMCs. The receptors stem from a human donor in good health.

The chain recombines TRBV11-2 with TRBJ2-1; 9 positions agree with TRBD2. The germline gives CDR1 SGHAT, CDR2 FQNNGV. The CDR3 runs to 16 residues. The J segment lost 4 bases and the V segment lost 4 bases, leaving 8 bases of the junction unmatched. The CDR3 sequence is CASSSSRTSVYNEQFF. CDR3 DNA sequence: TGTGCCAGCAGCTCTAGCAGGACTAGCGTTTACAATGAGCAGTTCTTC.

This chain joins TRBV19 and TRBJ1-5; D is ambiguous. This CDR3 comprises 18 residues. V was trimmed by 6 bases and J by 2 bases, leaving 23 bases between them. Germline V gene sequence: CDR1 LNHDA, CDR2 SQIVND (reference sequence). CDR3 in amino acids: CASSNSSGELLRNQPQHF. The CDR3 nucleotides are TGTGCCAGTAGCAATTCAAGTGGGGAGCTACTACGCAATCAGCCCCAGCATTTT.

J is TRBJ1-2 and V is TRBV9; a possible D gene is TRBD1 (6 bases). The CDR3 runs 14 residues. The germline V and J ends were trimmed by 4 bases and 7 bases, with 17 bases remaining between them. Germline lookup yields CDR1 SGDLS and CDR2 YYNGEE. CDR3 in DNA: TGTGCCAGCAGCTCGGCCTCCCTACAGGGTGGCTACACCTTC. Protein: CASSSASLQGGYTF.

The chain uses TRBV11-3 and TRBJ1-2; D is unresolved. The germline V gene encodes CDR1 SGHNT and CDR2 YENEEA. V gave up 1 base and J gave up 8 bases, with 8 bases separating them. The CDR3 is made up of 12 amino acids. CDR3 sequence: CASSLGATGYTF. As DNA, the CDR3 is TGTGCCAGCAGCTTAGGGGCCACGGGCTACACCTTC.

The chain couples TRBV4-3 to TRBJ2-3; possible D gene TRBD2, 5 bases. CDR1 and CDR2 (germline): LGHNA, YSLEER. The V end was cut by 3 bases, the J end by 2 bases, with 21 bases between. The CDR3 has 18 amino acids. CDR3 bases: TGCGCCAGCAGCCAGATGCGGACTCCGGCTCTTCACACAGATACGCAGTATTTT. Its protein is CASSQMRTPALHTDTQYF.

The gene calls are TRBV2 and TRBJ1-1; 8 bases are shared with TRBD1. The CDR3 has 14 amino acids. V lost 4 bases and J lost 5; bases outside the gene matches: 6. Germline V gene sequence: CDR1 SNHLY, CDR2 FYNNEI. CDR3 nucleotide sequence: TGTGCCAGCAGTGTAGACAGGGGAATTACTGAAGCTTTCTTT. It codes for CASSVDRGITEAFF. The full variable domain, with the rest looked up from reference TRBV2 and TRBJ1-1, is EPEVTQTPSHQVTQMGQEVILRCVPISNHLYFYWYRQILGQKVEFLVSFYNNEISEKSEIFDDQFSVERPDGSNFTLKIRSTKLEDSAMYFCASSVDRGITEAFFGQGTRLTVV.

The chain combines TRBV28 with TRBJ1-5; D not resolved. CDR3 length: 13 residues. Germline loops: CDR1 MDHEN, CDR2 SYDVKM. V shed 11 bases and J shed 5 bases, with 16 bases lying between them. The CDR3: CAAHGRKDQPQHF. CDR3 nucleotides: TGTGCCGCCCATGGCAGGAAGGATCAGCCCCAGCATTTT.